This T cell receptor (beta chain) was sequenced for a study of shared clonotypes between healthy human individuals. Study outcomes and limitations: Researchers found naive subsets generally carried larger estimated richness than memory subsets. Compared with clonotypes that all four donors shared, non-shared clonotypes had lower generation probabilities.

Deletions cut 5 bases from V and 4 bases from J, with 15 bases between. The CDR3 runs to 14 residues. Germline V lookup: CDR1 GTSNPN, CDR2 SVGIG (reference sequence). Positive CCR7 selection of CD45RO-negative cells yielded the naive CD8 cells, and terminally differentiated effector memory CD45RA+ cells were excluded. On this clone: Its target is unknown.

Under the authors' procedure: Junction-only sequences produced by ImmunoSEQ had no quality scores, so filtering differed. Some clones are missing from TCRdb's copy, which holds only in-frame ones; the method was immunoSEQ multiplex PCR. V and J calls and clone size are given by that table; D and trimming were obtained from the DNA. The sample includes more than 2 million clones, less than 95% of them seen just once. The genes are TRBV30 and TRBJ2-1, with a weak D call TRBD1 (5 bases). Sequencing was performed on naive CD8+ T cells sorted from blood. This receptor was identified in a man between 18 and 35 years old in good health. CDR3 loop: CAWQGATTYNEQFF. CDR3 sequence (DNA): TGTGCCTGGCAGGGCGCAACAACGTACAATGAGCAGTTCTTC.